Listed here is a single T cell receptor beta chain. It has no known antigen specificity. No much larger clone exists at a distance of one base, and base qualities are not known. Receptor amplification or capture employed the immunoSEQ multiplex PCR assay. For the multiplex PCR, a mixture combining 60 forward primers for TCR Vbeta segments and 13 reverse primers for TCR Jbeta segments was used. Amplification of the CDR3 region of rearranged TCR beta genes was performed with a multiplex PCR assay on genomic DNA. On the Illumina HiSeq System, the amplified TCR beta libraries were sequenced as 87-base-pair reads. As for the original processing: A later analysis counted around 72 million unique TCR beta chains across the 690 or so repertoires, and roughly 10 million of these chains were shared by at least two donors. A nearest-neighbor algorithm error-corrected the raw reads and collapsed the reads into unique sequences, merging closely related sequences to remove PCR and sequencing errors. To assign V, D and J gene segments, CDR3 sequences were aligned to IMGT reference sequences. Each retained sequence needed at least a six-nucleotide match to both a V gene segment and a J gene segment. A rearrangement was called productive if the CDR3 had no stop codons and remained in frame with V and J, and every other rearrangement was called non-productive. CDR3 was defined by IMGT convention, running from the second conserved V-encoded cysteine to the conserved J-encoded phenylalanine. The earlier analysis of about 640 of the donors excluded any sequence lacking an unambiguous match to a single V gene segment. An earlier analysis of 500 to 700 of the donors classified V segments as functional when productive rearrangements were above 56.7% and as segregating when the standard deviation between donors was above 5%. A statistical classification framework was built to diagnose cytomegalovirus status from the catalog of TCR beta chain sequences. A later analysis assigned V and J genes by comparing TCR nucleotide sequences with IMGT/GENE-DB human TR gene sequences. A later analysis assigned CDR3 sequences and most-parsimonious VDJ recombination scenarios with the TCRdist pipeline. A later analysis defined each TCR beta chain by its CDR3 amino acid sequence plus V-gene family, and excluded reads lacking a unique V-gene family. To address suspected cross-contamination and a sequencing artifact, a later analysis removed 592 highly shared, low-generation-probability nucleotide sequences. In a later analysis, a clonal expansion index was calculated for each public chain from normalized within-repertoire ranks of inferred template counts. Generation probabilities in a later analysis came from a VDJ recombination model fitted to out-of-frame rearrangements, and those results were checked against IGoR. Hypergeometric tests were used in a later analysis to score TCR-TCR, TCR-HLA and TCR-CMV co-occurrence, with a repertoire-size bias correction applied to the TCR pairs. A later analysis estimated false discovery rates by permuting HLA or CMV assignments 20 times. In a later analysis, co-occurring TCRs were grouped using DBSCAN, and TCRdist sequence similarity was added for clustering within HLA-allele-positive subsets. Repertoires with fewer than 30,000 or more than 120,000 public chains were left out of co-occurrence clustering, as were several repertoires with anomalous nucleotide sharing. The immuneACCESS repertoire file appears here via TCRdb, limited to in-frame rearrangements. These files lack a portion of the clones; in checked studies, under half of the deficit traces to unresolved V genes, and the cause of the others is not known. V and J calls and clone size follow that table, whereas D and trimming were derived from the DNA. Present in this sample are approximately 150,000 clones, roughly 80% of which were seen just once. The biggest ten clones account for about 3.8% of the sample.

The record originates from a study of cytomegalovirus exposure and HLA in healthy donors (dated by TCRdb to 2017 to 2019). About the study as a whole: In an earlier analysis of 450 to 750 of the donors, less than 350 Gb of sequence data and 90 million to 130 million unique TCR beta sequences from 150 million to 200 million T cells were reported. Roughly 300 gigabases of sequencing data and tens of millions of unique TCR sequences were included in an early release covering over 600 HLA-typed donors. Of the approximately 400 genotyped donors, 80% to 90% were placed in the genetic ancestry cluster associated with self-reported Caucasian donors. The aim of the study was to test whether cataloging public T cell receptors could identify signatures of past pathogen exposure. The T cell repertoires of 550 to 850 subjects were profiled by immunosequencing and related to cytomegalovirus serostatus. Besides the first cohort of roughly 700 subjects, a separate validation cohort made up of over a hundred different subjects was used. To predict cytomegalovirus infection status, the study brought together high-throughput TCR immunosequencing, statistical association of individual TCRs with disease status, and machine learning. To study patterns of TCR occurrence, a later analysis re-analyzed previously published TCR beta repertoires from around 660 donors and added high-resolution HLA genotyping. The later analysis used no new phenotypic data to find candidate immune exposures, relying instead on TCR beta sequences and their occurrence across donors. An earlier analysis of around 580 of the donors used high-throughput TCR beta sequencing to judge whether each TCR beta V gene segment behaved as functional or pseudogenic. Alongside the repertoire data, information on donor age, sex, ethnicity and CMV serostatus was compiled. In a later genetic analysis, genome-wide SNP genotypes for about three fifths of the roughly 670 donors were used, and that subset was treated as a discovery cohort. Every discovery cohort repertoire had been produced on one sequencing platform. HLA typing covered class I and class II loci at four-digit resolution. The number of donors typed differed by locus, with about 629-630 for A, B, C, DRB1 and DQB1, more than 500 for DQA1, approximately 570 for DPA1, and some 440 for DPB1. Several DR-DQ haplotypes were treated as single units for association and clustering because of strong linkage in the cohort. Among some 400 genotyped donors of the cohort, an average of roughly 230,000 unique TCR beta nucleotide sequences was sequenced per donor, of which 15% to 20% were non-productive.

In total, just over 650 healthy bone marrow donors made up the cohort. Cohort members were all nominally healthy when sampled, although unrecorded immune exposures were likely present. The donor was CMV seropositive and was included in the group of 250 to 350 seropositive cohort members. Each donor provided a peripheral blood sample, and peripheral blood mononuclear cells were used for TCR beta sequencing. The Qiagen DNeasy Blood Extraction Kit was used to extract genomic DNA from the blood cell samples. What the authors observed across the whole study: Linkage disequilibrium might explain the correlated functional status among segregating V segments, but an unknown experimental factor could not be excluded. The presence/absence analyses assumed that sequencing depth was roughly uniform across donors, and that assumption may not be true. An association between a missense DCLRE1C variant and V-gene and J-gene trimming of TCR beta chains was found in a later genetic analysis and replicated in an independent cohort. This cohort had only TCR beta chains sequenced, and the lack of alpha or paired-chain data limited which features could be detected. A cluster of highly shared sequence variants was judged likely to be a technical artifact of the sequencing pipeline. A later analysis associated 16,951 TCR beta sequences with specific HLA alleles at a false discovery rate of 0.05. HLA typing was unavailable for some donors at each locus, so association tests used only the typed subset. In vitro tests confirmed that a few of the cytomegalovirus-associated TCR beta chains recognize cytomegalovirus antigens. An earlier analysis of approximately 590 of the donors showed that most TCR beta V segments appeared in productive rearrangements either about 87% or about 30% of the time, which broadly matched IMGT annotations. In a later analysis, the rate of TCR association differed among HLA loci, with DRB1 alleles having the most associated TCRs and HLA-C alleles having the fewest. The classifier was reported to diagnose cytomegalovirus status with high specificity and sensitivity in both the original and validation cohorts. In a later genetic analysis, fewer N-insertions in productive TCRs were reported among donors in an Asian-associated ancestry cluster than the roughly 640-donor mean. A later analysis reported that several top co-occurrence clusters appeared linked to parvovirus B19, influenza, CMV and Epstein-Barr virus. In a later analysis, HLA-associated TCR beta chains showed more clonal expansion and lower generation probabilities than non-associated chains that were equally common. Because counts were too low, around 18 rarely observed V segments, including chromosome 9 orphons, were left out of the earlier analysis of approximately 580 of the donors. Immune exposure information for the cohort was limited to CMV serostatus. According to a later analysis, most CMV-associated TCR beta chains appeared to be HLA-restricted, and the HLA associations seemed to be driven largely by CMV exposure. The authors suggested that the approach could potentially be extended to other disease states and immunological phenotypes. A further reported finding was that TCR beta sequences accurately predicted the HLA-A and HLA-B alleles for most subjects in the first cohort. Assigning TCR associations to individual alleles was difficult when HLA alleles, especially DR and DQ, strongly co-occurred. Across donors, most TCR sequences were observed very rarely, whereas some public TCRs were present in many individuals. The study listed around 160 TCR beta chains as associated with cytomegalovirus.

The TCR was taken from a man aged 50-59 years in good health and CMV-seropositive. Material: PBMCs.

The CDR3 region: CAWSVLGAGAFF. The DNA sequence is TGTGCCTGGAGTGTGCTAGGGGCTGGAGCTTTCTTT. This sequence uses TRBV30 and TRBJ1-1; TRBD1 could be the D gene, as 5 bases match. The CDR3 runs 12 residues from the cysteine to the phenylalanine. The entry retains the CDR3 DNA only, 36 bases that are in frame from base 1. V and J are truncated by 0 bases and 10 bases respectively, leaving an intervening sequence of 12 bases. Reading the germline V gene (reference sequence) gives CDR1 GTSNPN and CDR2 SVGIG.